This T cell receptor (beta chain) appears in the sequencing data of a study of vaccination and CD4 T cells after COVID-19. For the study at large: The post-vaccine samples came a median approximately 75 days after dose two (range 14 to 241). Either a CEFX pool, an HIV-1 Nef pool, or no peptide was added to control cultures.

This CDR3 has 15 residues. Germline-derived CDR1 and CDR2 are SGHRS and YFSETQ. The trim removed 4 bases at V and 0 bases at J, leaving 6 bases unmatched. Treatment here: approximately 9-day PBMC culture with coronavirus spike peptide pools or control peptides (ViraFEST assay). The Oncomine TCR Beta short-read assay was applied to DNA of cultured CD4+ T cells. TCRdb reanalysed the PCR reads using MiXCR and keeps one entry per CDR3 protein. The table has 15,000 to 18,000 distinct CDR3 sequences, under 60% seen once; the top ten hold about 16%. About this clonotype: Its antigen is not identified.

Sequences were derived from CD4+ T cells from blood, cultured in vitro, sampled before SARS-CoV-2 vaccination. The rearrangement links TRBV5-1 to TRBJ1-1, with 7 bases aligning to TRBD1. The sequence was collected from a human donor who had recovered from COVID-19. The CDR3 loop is CASSPTTGLNTEAFF. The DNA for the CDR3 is TGCGCCAGCAGCCCTACGACAGGGTTGAACACTGAAGCTTTCTTT.